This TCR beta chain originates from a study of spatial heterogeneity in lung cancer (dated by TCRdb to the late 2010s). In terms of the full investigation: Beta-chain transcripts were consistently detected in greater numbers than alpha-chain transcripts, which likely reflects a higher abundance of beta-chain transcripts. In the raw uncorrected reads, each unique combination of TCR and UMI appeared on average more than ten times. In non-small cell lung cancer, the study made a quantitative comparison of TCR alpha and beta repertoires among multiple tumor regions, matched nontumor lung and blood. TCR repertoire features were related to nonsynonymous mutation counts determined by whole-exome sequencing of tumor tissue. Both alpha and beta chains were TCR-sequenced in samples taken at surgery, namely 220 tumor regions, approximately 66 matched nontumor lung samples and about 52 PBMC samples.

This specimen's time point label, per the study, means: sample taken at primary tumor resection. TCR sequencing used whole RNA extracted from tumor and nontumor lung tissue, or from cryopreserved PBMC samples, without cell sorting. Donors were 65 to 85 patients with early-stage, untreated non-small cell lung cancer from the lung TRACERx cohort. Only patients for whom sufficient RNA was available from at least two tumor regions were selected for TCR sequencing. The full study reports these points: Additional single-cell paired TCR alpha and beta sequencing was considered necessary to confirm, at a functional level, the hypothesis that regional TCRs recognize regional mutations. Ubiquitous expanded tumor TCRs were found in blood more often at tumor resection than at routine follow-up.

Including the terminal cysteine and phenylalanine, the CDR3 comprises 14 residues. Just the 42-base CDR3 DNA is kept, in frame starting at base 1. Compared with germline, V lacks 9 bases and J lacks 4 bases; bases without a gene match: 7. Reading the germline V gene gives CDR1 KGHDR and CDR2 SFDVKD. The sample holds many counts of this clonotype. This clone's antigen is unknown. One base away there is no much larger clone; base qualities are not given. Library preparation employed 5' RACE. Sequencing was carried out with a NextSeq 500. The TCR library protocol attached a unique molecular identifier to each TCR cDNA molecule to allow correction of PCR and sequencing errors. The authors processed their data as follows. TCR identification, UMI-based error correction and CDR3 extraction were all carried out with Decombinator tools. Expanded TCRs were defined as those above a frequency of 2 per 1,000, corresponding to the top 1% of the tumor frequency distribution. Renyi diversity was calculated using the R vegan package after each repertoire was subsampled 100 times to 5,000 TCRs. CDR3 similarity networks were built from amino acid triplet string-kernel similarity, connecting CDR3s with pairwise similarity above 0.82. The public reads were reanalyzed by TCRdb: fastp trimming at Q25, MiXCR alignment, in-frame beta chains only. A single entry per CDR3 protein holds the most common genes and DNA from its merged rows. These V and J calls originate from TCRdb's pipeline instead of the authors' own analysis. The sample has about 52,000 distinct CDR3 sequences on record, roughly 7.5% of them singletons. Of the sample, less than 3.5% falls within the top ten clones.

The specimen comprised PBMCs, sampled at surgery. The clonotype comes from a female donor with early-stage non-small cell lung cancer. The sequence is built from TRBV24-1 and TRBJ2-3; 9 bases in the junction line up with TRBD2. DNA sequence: TGTGCCACCTCACTTGGCGGGGGGGCAGATACGCAGTATTTT. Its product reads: CATSLGGGADTQYF.